Listed below are T cell receptor beta chains from one sample, sequenced in a study of T cells in Graves' hyperthyroidism and ophthalmopathy. TCRdb processed the multiplex PCR reads anew with MiXCR; each CDR3 protein has one entry. The table includes about 550,000 distinct CDR3 sequences, less than 25% detected once. Sequencing was performed on blood. The receptors come from a man aged 18-30 years with Graves' hyperthyroidism. CDR3s include the opening cysteine and the closing phenylalanine or tryptophan. The D gene is left open where the match is weak. Clone size is given for some rows only: seen once, a few or many times, or a class if the clone is expanded.

cdr3_length clone_size d_call j_call v_call cdr3_aa cdr3_nt
14 many - TRBJ2-2 TRBV6-4 CATSYQGSTGELFF TGTGCCACCTCATACCAGGGGAGCACCGGGGAGCTGTTTTTT
12 many TRBD1 TRBJ1-2 TRBV27 CASKTGGAGYTF TGTGCCAGCAAAACAGGGGGCGCTGGCTACACCTTC
14 many - TRBJ2-7 TRBV20-1 CSAPPHKGIYEQYF TGCAGTGCCCCCCCCCACAAGGGCATCTACGAGCAGTACTTC
12 - - TRBJ1-1 TRBV5-1 CASRLGLTEAFF TGCGCCAGCAGGTTGGGGCTCACTGAAGCTTTCTTT
15 few TRBD1 TRBJ1-3 TRBV11-2 CASSPRTGDGNTIYF TGTGCCAGCAGCCCGAGGACAGGGGACGGAAACACCATATATTTT
16 - - TRBJ2-5 TRBV4-1 CASSQDRLAPQETQYF TGCGCCAGCAGCCAAGATCGCCTAGCCCCCCAAGAGACCCAGTACTTC
12 many - TRBJ2-7 TRBV12-3/TRBV12-4 CASSPPSLEQYF TGTGCCAGCAGTCCGCCCAGCCTCGAGCAGTACTTC
15 few - TRBJ2-7 TRBV20-1 CSARPRWSDSYEQYF TGCAGTGCTAGGCCCCGGTGGTCAGACTCCTACGAGCAGTACTTC
14 many - TRBJ1-1 TRBV12-3/TRBV12-4 CASSPGGRHTEAFF TGTGCCAGCAGCCCGGGCGGGCGACACACTGAAGCTTTCTTT
13 once - TRBJ1-1 TRBV7-8 CASSLDMGIEAFF TGTGCCAGCAGCTTAGATATGGGTATTGAAGCTTTCTTT
14 many - TRBJ2-7 TRBV20-1 CSARGPGALYEQYF TGCAGTGCTAGAGGGCCAGGGGCCCTCTACGAGCAGTACTTC
14 - TRBD1 TRBJ1-5 TRBV28 CASSMGQDNQPQHF TGTGCCAGCAGTATGGGACAGGACAATCAGCCCCAGCATTTT
12 many - TRBJ2-5 TRBV9 CASSVSGETQYF TGTGCCAGCAGCGTATCTGGGGAGACCCAGTACTTC
14 - - TRBJ1-1 TRBV6-2/TRBV6-3 CASSLTETNTEAFF TGTGCCAGCAGTTTGACAGAGACCAACACTGAAGCTTTCTTT
11 - - TRBJ2-5 TRBV6-1 CASKRGSNQYF TGTGCCAGCAAGAGAGGTAGTAACCAGTACTTC
14 many - TRBJ1-1 TRBV11-2 CASSSGLLSTEAFF TGTGCCAGCAGCTCCGGACTCCTGAGCACTGAAGCTTTCTTT
14 many - TRBJ1-5 TRBV6-1 CAAEEEPLGQPQHF TGTGCAGCGGAGGAAGAACCATTAGGCCAGCCCCAGCATTTT
15 - TRBD2 TRBJ2-7 TRBV11-2 CASSSSPRGGYEQYF TGTGCCAGCAGCTCCTCCCCTCGGGGGGGCTACGAGCAGTACTTC
14 many - TRBJ2-7 TRBV10-3 CAITSVRGSYEQYF TGTGCCATCACCTCTGTTAGAGGGTCCTACGAGCAGTACTTC
15 - - TRBJ2-5 TRBV27 CASSPSLSGVGTQYF TGTGCCAGCAGTCCCTCCCTGTCAGGGGTGGGGACCCAGTACTTC
16 many - TRBJ2-3 TRBV6-1 CASSVDSGTPTDTQYF TGTGCCAGCAGTGTAGACTCCGGGACTCCCACAGATACGCAGTATTTT
18 many - TRBJ2-4 TRBV27 CASSRRNPGWIAKNIQYF TGTGCCAGCAGTCGTCGAAACCCAGGGTGGATAGCCAAAAACATTCAGTACTTC
15 - - TRBJ2-7 TRBV28 CASVRVSDSSYEQYF TGTGCCAGCGTGAGGGTTTCGGACAGCTCCTACGAGCAGTACTTC
12 many - TRBJ1-2 TRBV12-3/TRBV12-4 CASSGNLPQGTF TGTGCCAGCAGTGGTAATCTACCGCAAGGAACCTTC
15 many - TRBJ1-2 TRBV12-3/TRBV12-4 CASSPPDTGNYGYTF TGTGCCAGCAGCCCCCCGGACACCGGGAACTATGGCTACACCTTC
13 few - TRBJ1-5 TRBV20-1 CSARSEGGQPQHF TGCAGTGCTAGAAGTGAGGGAGGGCAGCCCCAGCATTTT
14 many TRBD1 TRBJ1-5 TRBV5-1 CASSTSGGSQPQHF TGCGCCAGCAGCACTTCAGGGGGCAGTCAGCCCCAGCATTTT
12 many - TRBJ2-5 TRBV30 CAWKGLRETQYF TGTGCCTGGAAGGGGCTCAGGGAGACCCAGTACTTC
15 many TRBD2 TRBJ2-5 TRBV5-4 CASSPTSGYGETQYF TGTGCCAGCAGTCCGACTAGCGGGTATGGAGAGACCCAGTACTTC
14 many TRBD1 TRBJ1-2 TRBV6-1 CAGSRTGTGGGYTF TGTGCCGGCTCAAGAACCGGGACAGGGGGCGGCTACACCTTC
13 many - TRBJ1-2 TRBV6-1 CASSEAAAYGYTF TGTGCCAGCAGTGAAGCGGCAGCGTATGGCTACACCTTC
13 - - TRBJ1-5 TRBV24-1 CATSDRHNQPQHF TGTGCCACCAGTGACAGGCACAATCAGCCCCAGCATTTT
14 - - TRBJ2-5 TRBV6-1 CASSIGPSEGTQYF TGTGCCAGCAGTATTGGACCCTCCGAGGGGACCCAGTACTTC
18 many - TRBJ1-3 TRBV7-2 CASSLRLGAASSGNTIYF TGTGCCAGCAGCTTAAGGTTGGGGGCTGCTAGCTCTGGAAACACCATATATTTT
15 many - TRBJ2-7 TRBV5-1 CASSPDPTGSYEQYF TGCGCCAGCAGTCCAGACCCCACGGGATCGTACGAGCAGTACTTC
14 few - TRBJ2-5 TRBV12-5 CASGPAGIQETQYF TGTGCTAGTGGTCCGGCGGGGATCCAAGAGACCCAGTACTTC
14 - - TRBJ2-5 TRBV18 CASSPPSRGEVQYF TGTGCCAGCTCACCACCCTCTAGAGGAGAGGTCCAGTACTTC
16 many - TRBJ1-5 TRBV30 CAWSDQGAVHNQPQHF TGTGCCTGGAGTGATCAAGGGGCCGTACACAATCAGCCCCAGCATTTT
16 many TRBD1 TRBJ2-7 TRBV7-3 CASSPRDSQNLSEQYF TGTGCCAGCAGCCCCCGGGACAGCCAGAATCTAAGCGAGCAGTACTTC
12 many - TRBJ1-2 TRBV20-1 CSAMVLNYGYTF TGCAGTGCTATGGTCCTTAATTATGGCTACACCTTC
16 many TRBD1 TRBJ1-5 TRBV2 CASSGTGGGSNQPQHF TGTGCCAGCAGTGGGACAGGGGGAGGGAGCAATCAGCCCCAGCATTTT
15 few - TRBJ1-1 TRBV7-2 CASSSLEGGRTEAFF TGTGCCAGCAGCTCCCTCGAGGGCGGTAGGACTGAAGCTTTCTTT
14 many - TRBJ1-2 TRBV20-1 CSARGPGGYYGYTF TGCAGTGCTAGAGGCCCCGGGGGCTACTATGGCTACACCTTC
13 many - TRBJ2-7 TRBV28 CASSFGLHREQYF TGTGCCAGCAGTTTCGGACTCCACCGCGAGCAGTACTTC
13 - - TRBJ1-2 TRBV13 CASSRDPGYGYTF TGTGCCAGCAGCCGGGACCCGGGGTATGGCTACACCTTC
14 many - TRBJ2-2 TRBV30 CAWSVRARTGELFF TGTGCCTGGAGTGTACGGGCGCGGACCGGGGAGCTGTTTTTT
20 few TRBD2 TRBJ2-3 TRBV5-1 CASSWFPLLAGGTSTDTQYF TGCGCCAGCAGCTGGTTCCCCTTACTAGCGGGGGGTACTAGCACAGATACGCAGTATTTT
13 few - TRBJ2-2 TRBV3-1 CASSQGGSGELFF TGTGCCAGCAGCCAAGGAGGTTCCGGGGAGCTGTTTTTT
15 many TRBD2 TRBJ2-7 TRBV27 CASRGRAGTSYEQYF TGTGCCAGCAGGGGGAGGGCAGGAACATCCTACGAGCAGTACTTC
14 many - TRBJ2-7 TRBV20-1 CSARVENSPYEQYF TGCAGTGCCCGGGTCGAGAACAGCCCATACGAGCAGTACTTC
14 - TRBD2 TRBJ2-7 TRBV28 CASTTGGVPYEQYF TGTGCCAGCACTACTGGGGGGGTACCCTACGAGCAGTACTTC
14 many - TRBJ2-7 TRBV19 CASSTAGPSYEQYF TGTGCCAGTAGTACGGCAGGGCCCTCCTACGAGCAGTACTTC
14 many - TRBJ2-7 TRBV12-3/TRBV12-4 CASSLLGASYEQYF TGTGCCAGCAGTTTACTCGGAGCGAGCTACGAGCAGTACTTC
12 many - TRBJ1-5 TRBV24-1 CATSDLNQPQHF TGTGCCACCAGTGATTTAAATCAGCCCCAGCATTTT
16 - TRBD1 TRBJ1-2 TRBV28 CASSLPGTGEGYGYTF TGTGCCAGCAGTCTCCCGGGGACAGGCGAGGGCTATGGCTACACCTTC